These 31 T cell receptor beta chains were all obtained from the same sample, sequenced in a study of T cells after yellow fever vaccination. TCRdb redid the calling of the 5' RACE reads with MiXCR, one entry per CDR3 protein. This sample carries roughly 500,000 distinct CDR3 sequences, about a fifth of them seen once, and the ten largest clones take approximately 15%. This specimen consisted of PBMCs, obtained 15 days after the yellow fever booster vaccination. The receptor set was obtained from a man aged 25 to 40 who received the YFV17D yellow fever vaccine.

This clonotype was counted only a few times. The V call is TRBV9, the J call TRBJ1-2; D ambiguous. The V end was cut by 0 bases, the J end by 3 bases, with 12 bases between. CDR1 is SGDLS and CDR2 is YYNGEE in the germline V gene. The CDR3 runs to 15 residues. CDR3 loop: CASSVEDQVYYGYTF. The CDR3 DNA follows: TGTGCCAGCAGCGTAGAAGACCAGGTTTACTATGGCTACACCTTC. Drawing the rest from reference TRBV9 and TRBJ1-2, the complete variable domain is DSGVTQTPKHLITATGQRVTLRCSPRSGDLSVYWYQQSLDQGLQFLIQYYNGEERAKGNILERFSAQQFPDLHSELNLSSLELGDSALYFCASSVEDQVYYGYTFGSGTRLTVV.

This rearrangement joins TRBV4-3 to TRBJ2-5; 8 nucleotides line up with TRBD1. V shed 1 base and J 5 bases; nucleotides not matched to a gene: 6. Germline CDR1 is LGHNA and CDR2 is YSLEER. This CDR3 comprises 15 residues. The CDR3 bases are TGCGCCAGCAGCCAAGGGACAGGGTGGGGGGAGACCCAGTACTTC. Translation gives CASSQGTGWGETQYF.

The chain has TRBV20-1 and TRBJ2-7, with D possibly being TRBD2 (5 bases). The CDR3 is 14 residues long. V lost 6 bases to trimming and J lost 0 bases, with 15 bases between them. The germline CDR1 and CDR2 sequences are DFQATT and SNEGSKA (reference sequence). CDR3 bases: TGCAGTGCCCCAGGAGGCAAGAGCTCCTACGAGCAGTACTTC. Protein product: CSAPGGKSSYEQYF.

This clonotype appeared a few times. CDR3 region: CASRRTSGNLSYEQYF. CDR3 DNA: TGTGCCAGCAGACGGACTAGCGGGAATCTTTCCTACGAGCAGTACTTC. The rearrangement links TRBV4-2 to TRBJ2-7, with 12 bases matching TRBD2. The V gene's germline CDR1 is LGHNA and CDR2 YNFKEQ. CDR3 length: 16 residues. Germline trimming cut 6 bases from V and 1 base from J; bases unmatched to any gene: 7.

The chain couples TRBV4-3 to TRBJ2-5; perhaps D is TRBD1 or TRBD2 (5 bases each). CDR3 length equals 15 residues. V dropped 2 bases and J dropped 5 bases, with 15 bases sitting between them. The germline V gene has CDR1 LGHNA and CDR2 YSLEER. The DNA for the CDR3 is TGCGCCAGCAGCCAACGGAGGACACGAGAGGAGACCCAGTACTTC. It codes for CASSQRRTREETQYF.

The gene calls are TRBV5-1 and TRBJ2-1; 14 nucleotides align to TRBD2. This CDR3 spans 16 amino acids. Germline V lookup: CDR1 SGHRS, CDR2 YFSETQ. Unmatched junction bases numbered 8, after V lost 6 bases and J lost 6 bases. CDR3 sequence: CASTGLAGVMGNEQFF. The CDR3 DNA reads as TGCGCCAGCACGGGACTAGCGGGAGTAATGGGCAATGAGCAGTTCTTC.

The chain combines TRBV6-1 with TRBJ2-1; the match to TRBD2 covers 8 bases. Germline CDR1 MNHNS, CDR2 SASEGT. V shed 3 bases and J 7 bases; nucleotides not matched to a gene: 8. This CDR3 spans 15 amino acids. CDR3 sequence: CASSEGLGGGNEQFF. The CDR3 nucleotides are TGTGCCAGCAGTGAGGGACTAGGGGGAGGAAATGAGCAGTTCTTC.

Only a few counts were recorded for this clonotype. The V call is TRBV6-2 or TRBV6-3, the J call TRBJ2-6, with D possibly TRBD1 on 5 matching bases. V dropped 2 bases and J dropped 3 bases, with 11 bases sitting between them. The CDR3 consists of 16 residues. The germline V gene encodes CDR1 MNHEY and CDR2 SVGEGT. The CDR3 region has the DNA TGTGCCAGCAGTTACCCGGACAAGGGTGGGGCCAACGTCCTGACTTTC. Amino acid sequence: CASSYPDKGGANVLTF.

This clonotype was counted a few times. The CDR3 DNA reads as TGTGCCAGCCTCAATGGTCAGGGTGGGTCCTACAATGAGCAGTTCTTC. Translating it yields CASLNGQGGSYNEQFF. The chain links TRBV28 to TRBJ2-1; the D gene is possibly TRBD1 (5 bases). The CDR3 contains 16 residues. Germline loops: CDR1 MDHEN, CDR2 SYDVKM. Trimming removed 8 bases at V and 1 base at J, with 18 bases between.

The chain is built from TRBV20-1 and TRBJ1-2; perhaps TRBD1 as D (5 bases). The CDR3 sequence is 13 residues long. Germline V gives CDR1 DFQATT, CDR2 SNEGSKA (reference sequence). Trimming shortened V by 6 bases and J by 3 bases, and 14 bases separated the two germline ends. This CDR3 reads CSAPARGYYGYTF. Written as DNA, the CDR3 is TGCAGTGCACCGGCCCGGGGGTACTATGGCTACACCTTC.

This rearrangement joins TRBV12-3 or TRBV12-4 to TRBJ1-2; 7 positions agree with TRBD1. The CDR3 is 12 amino acids. V lost 6 bases, J lost 7 bases, and 5 bases stayed unmatched. CDR3 sequence reads: CASSLQGFGYTF. The CDR3, as DNA: TGTGCCAGCAGCCTACAGGGGTTTGGCTACACCTTC.

Many counts were recorded for this clonotype. The chain employs TRBV7-8 and TRBJ2-1, with 16 bases aligning to TRBD2. Looked up from germline, CDR1 is SGHVS and CDR2 is FQNEAQ. The CDR3 covers 21 residues. The V gene end was trimmed by 5 bases and the J gene end by 7 bases; junction bases not matched to a gene: 20. CDR3 nucleotide sequence: TGTGCCAGCAGCCTCATAACCCCTGGGACTAGCGGGAGGGCCGATATGAATGAGCAGTTCTTC. Amino acids: CASSLITPGTSGRADMNEQFF.

Only a few counts were recorded for this clonotype. This sequence joins TRBV18 and TRBJ2-7; D is ambiguous. CDR3 length equals 14 residues. The V and J ends lost 3 bases and 2 bases respectively, with 11 bases between them. Germline CDR1 and CDR2: KGHSH and LQKENI. CDR3 nucleotides: TGTGCCAGCTCACCTAATGAAGGTACCTACGAGCAGTACTTC. Translation: CASSPNEGTYEQYF.

The chain has TRBV6-2 or TRBV6-3 and TRBJ2-7; 7 bases match TRBD1. The CDR3 contains 20 residues. V lost 6 bases to trimming and J lost 0 bases; unmatched junction nucleotides: 23. Germline V gives CDR1 MNHEY, CDR2 SVGEGT. CDR3 sequence: CASRSTPHRLDRTSSYEQYF. Here the CDR3 DNA reads TGTGCCAGCAGATCAACTCCCCACAGACTGGACAGGACCAGCTCCTACGAGCAGTACTTC.

The CDR3 here is CASSLNSGQGNEKLFF. The CDR3 DNA is TGTGCCAGCAGCCTAAATTCGGGGCAGGGGAATGAAAAACTGTTTTTT. This chain joins TRBV5-4 and TRBJ1-4; the D gene is possibly TRBD1 (6 bases). Trimming left V 4 bases short and J 5 bases short, with 18 bases between. The CDR3 sequence is 16 residues long. Germline values: CDR1 SGHNT, CDR2 YYREEE (reference sequence).

This chain joins TRBV12-3 or TRBV12-4 and TRBJ1-6; the D gene is possibly TRBD1 (6 bases). Trimming removed 10 bases at V and 6 bases at J, with 22 bases between. The CDR3 has 16 residues. CDR3: CAIKIAQGKGNSPLHF. The CDR3 nucleotides are TGTGCCATCAAAATCGCCCAGGGGAAGGGTAATTCACCCCTCCACTTT.

This clonotype was seen only a few times. The CDR3 bases are TGTGCCAGCAGTCGGTCCTCCCGCACCTACGAGCAGTACTTC. It translates to CASSRSSRTYEQYF. The rearrangement links TRBV12-3 or TRBV12-4 to TRBJ2-7, with no clear D. The CDR3 is 14 amino acids. V lost 5 bases and J 2 bases, leaving 13 bases between the germline ends.

This clonotype occurred a few times. CDR3 amino acids: CASSYSGGGGYTF. CDR3 DNA: TGTGCCAGCAGTTACTCGGGGGGCGGTGGCTACACCTTC. The chain links TRBV6-5 to TRBJ1-2; TRBD1 is a possible D gene (6 bases). Trimming pared 0 bases from V and 7 bases from J, leaving 9 bases between. The CDR3 length is 13 residues. Looked up from germline, CDR1 is MNHEY and CDR2 is SVGAGI.

This clonotype has just a few counts. This chain connects TRBV9 to TRBJ2-6, with D maybe TRBD1 (6 bases). Trimming removed 3 bases from V and 4 bases from J, with 14 bases in between. This CDR3 spans 16 amino acids. Germline CDR1 and CDR2: SGDLS and YYNGEE. CDR3 sequence (DNA): TGTGCCAGCAGCGGAATCCAGGGGTCCGGGGCCAACGTCCTGACTTTC. Residues: CASSGIQGSGANVLTF.

The CDR3 is CASSQEVGTDYYEQFF. The CDR3 bases are TGTGCCAGCAGCCAAGAGGTCGGGACAGATTACTATGAGCAGTTCTTC. The chain uses TRBV4-2 and TRBJ2-1, with 7 bases identical to TRBD1. CDR3 length equals 16 residues. Germline trimming cut 0 bases from V and 8 bases from J; bases unmatched to any gene: 10. Germline V gene lookup returns CDR1 LGHNA and CDR2 YNFKEQ.

V gene TRBV20-1 combines with J gene TRBJ2-5, with D possibly TRBD1 on 6 matching bases. Trimming stripped 7 bases from V and 5 bases from J, with 14 bases between. Germline V lookup: CDR1 DFQATT, CDR2 SNEGSKA (reference sequence). The CDR3 runs 12 residues. CDR3 nucleotides: TGCAGTGTCTCACAGGGTCCTGAGACCCAGTACTTC. Its protein product is CSVSQGPETQYF.

V gene TRBV11-2 combines with J gene TRBJ2-7, with 12 bases fitting TRBD2. This CDR3 is 18 amino acids long. Germline CDR1 and CDR2: SGHAT and FQNNGV. Germline trimming cut 5 bases from V and 5 bases from J; bases unmatched to any gene: 16. This CDR3 is CASSPGLAGLKVVDEQYF. CDR3 bases: TGTGCCAGCAGCCCGGGACTAGCGGGCCTAAAAGTAGTGGACGAGCAGTACTTC.

The chain has TRBV10-3 and TRBJ2-1; maybe TRBD1 (5 bases). The germline CDR1 and CDR2 sequences are ENHRY and SYGVKD. This CDR3 region has 15 residues. V was clipped by 2 bases and J by 2 bases, with 10 bases between them. The CDR3 nucleotides read TGTGCCATCAGTGAGAGGGGTGGGGCCTACAATGAGCAGTTCTTC. It yields the protein CAISERGGAYNEQFF.

This clonotype was observed at least ten times. The gene calls are TRBV19 and TRBJ2-7; D gene ambiguous. Trimming took off 9 bases at V and 7 bases at J, with 10 bases between the two ends. Germline-derived CDR1 and CDR2 are LNHDA and SQIVND (reference sequence). This CDR3 region has 10 residues. CDR3 amino acids: CARLRFEQYF. Written as DNA, the CDR3 is TGTGCCAGACTTCGGTTTGAGCAGTACTTC.

In this sample, this clonotype turned up a few times. The J gene is TRBJ2-1, the V gene TRBV10-3, with 8 nucleotides matching TRBD2. V was pared by 8 bases and J by 3 bases, with 6 bases of the junction left unmatched. CDR3 length equals 14 residues. In germline, CDR1 is ENHRY, CDR2 SYGVKD. CDR3 region: CAIQRETVYNEQFF. As DNA, the CDR3 is TGTGCCATCCAGCGGGAGACTGTCTACAATGAGCAGTTCTTC.

This clonotype came up a few times. The genes are TRBV5-1 and TRBJ2-5, with 7 bases fitting TRBD1. The length of the CDR3 is 13 residues. Germline V gene data show CDR1 as SGHRS and CDR2 as YFSETQ. Losses at the gene ends were 2 bases for V and 4 bases for J; bases not matched to a gene: 2. CDR3 sequence: CASSFDRAETQYF. The CDR3, as DNA: TGCGCCAGCAGCTTCGACAGGGCAGAGACCCAGTACTTC.

This chain connects TRBV5-1 to TRBJ2-1; TRBD1 is a possible D gene (6 bases). The CDR3 is made up of 15 amino acids. V shed 4 bases and J shed 5 bases, with 16 bases lying between them. CDR1 SGHRS and CDR2 YFSETQ come from the germline V gene. CDR3 in DNA: TGCGCCAGCAGCGGTTCCGGGACACATAACAATGAGCAGTTCTTC. It yields the protein CASSGSGTHNNEQFF.

The chain joins TRBV7-2 to TRBJ2-5; D is ambiguous. With 4 bases removed from V and 4 bases from J, the gap between germline ends came to 10 bases. CDR1 is SGHTA and CDR2 is FQGNSA in the germline V gene. This CDR3 has 13 amino acids. CDR3 coding DNA: TGTGCCAGCAGCTCGCGAAGTTCAGAGACCCAGTACTTC. This translates into CASSSRSSETQYF. Full variable domain (missing parts from reference TRBV7-2 and TRBJ2-5): GAGVSQSPSNKVTEKGKDVELRCDPISGHTALYWYRQSLGQGLEFLIYFQGNSAPDKSGLPSDRFSAERTGGSVSTLTIQRTQQEDSAVYLCASSSRSSETQYFGPGTRLLVL.

The rearrangement uses TRBV7-6 and TRBJ2-2; no definite D call. From germline, CDR1 is SGHVS and CDR2 FNYEAQ. Trimming left V 5 bases short and J 5 bases short, with 9 bases between. This CDR3 contains 13 residues. CDR3 in amino acids: CASSPYETGELFF. The CDR3 coding sequence is TGTGCCAGCAGCCCCTACGAGACCGGGGAGCTGTTTTTT.

This clonotype was seen a few times. The chain recombines TRBV7-9 with TRBJ2-1; D may be TRBD1 or TRBD2 (5 bases each). V was trimmed by 7 bases and J by 3 bases, leaving 13 bases between them. The CDR3 covers 14 residues. Per the germline V gene, CDR1 is SEHNR and CDR2 is FQNEAQ (reference sequence). The CDR3 region has the DNA TGTGCCAGCACCCTTAGAGGGGACTACAATGAGCAGTTCTTC. Amino acids: CASTLRGDYNEQFF. Variable domain in full (rest from reference TRBV7-9 and TRBJ2-1): DTGVSQNPRHKITKRGQNVTFRCDPISEHNRLYWYRQTLGQGPEFLTYFQNEAQLEKSRLLSDRFSAERPKGSFSTLEIQRTEQGDSAMYLCASTLRGDYNEQFFGPGTRLTVL.

The chain uses TRBV20-1 and TRBJ1-2; 7 nucleotides align to TRBD1. V trimming: 3 bases; J trimming: 6 bases; junction bases outside the gene matches: 4. CDR1 and CDR2 (germline): DFQATT, SNEGSKA (reference sequence). The CDR3 spans 12 residues. The CDR3 loop reads CSARRGLDGYTF. DNA for the CDR3: TGCAGTGCTAGGAGGGGGCTTGATGGCTACACCTTC.